These T cell receptor beta chains were read from a single sample in a study of long-term antiretroviral therapy in people with HIV. Sequencing used immunoSEQ multiplex PCR; TCRdb keeps in-frame clones, though not all of them. The sample lists tens of thousands of clones; roughly nine tenths were seen once. This sample comprised unsorted PBMCs, obtained 3.1 years after starting antiretroviral therapy. The receptors come from a man younger than 30 with HIV. CDR3s include the opening cysteine and the closing phenylalanine or tryptophan. A D gene is named only where the DNA matches it firmly. Clone size appears in some rows only: once, few, many, or a class for an expanded clone.

CDR3 length	clone size	D gene	V gene	J gene	CDR3 DNA	CDR3 protein
14	.	TRBD2	TRBV4-2	TRBJ2-1	TGTGCCAGCAGCACTCGACTAGCGGGAGTAGGACTGTTCTTC	CASSTRLAGVGLFF
14	few	.	TRBV19	TRBJ1-1	TGTGCCAGTAGTAGAAGGACAGTGAACACTGAAGCTTTCTTT	CASSRRTVNTEAFF
13	.	TRBD1	TRBV7-2	TRBJ2-2	TGTGCCAGCAGCGTAACAGGGGTCGGGGAGCTGTTTTTT	CASSVTGVGELFF
15	.	.	TRBV11-2	TRBJ2-1	TGTGCCAGCAGCTTAAGTGGGGGGGCCGTCCATGAGCAGTTCTTC	CASSLSGGAVHEQFF
15	.	.	TRBV7-2	TRBJ1-2	TGTGCCAGCAGCTTAATGGCGGGGGGGGCTAATGGCTACACCTTC	CASSLMAGGANGYTF
16	.	.	TRBV19	TRBJ1-3	TGTGCCAGTAGTGGGGGATGGGCAAGCTCTGGAAACACCATATATTTT	CASSGGWASSGNTIYF
13	.	.	TRBV10-3	TRBJ2-7	TGTGCCATCAGTGGTTCTGGGAGCGACGAGCAGTACTTC	CAISGSGSDEQYF
10	.	.	TRBV29-1	TRBJ1-2	TGCAGCGTTGTGGGAGCAGGGTACACCTTC	CSVVGAGYTF
12	.	.	TRBV19	TRBJ1-1	TGTGCCAGTAGTATACGGTCCACTGAAGCTTTCTTT	CASSIRSTEAFF
12	.	TRBD1	TRBV4-1	TRBJ1-2	TGCGCCAGCAGTGAGACAGGGTGGGGCTACACCTTC	CASSETGWGYTF
11	.	.	TRBV20-1	TRBJ1-2	TGCAGTGTGGGGGCGAATCGAAGCTACACCTTC	CSVGANRSYTF
14	.	.	TRBV27	TRBJ1-6	TGTGCCAGCAGTTTTGCAACGGGGGATTCACCCCTCCACTTT	CASSFATGDSPLHF
15	.	TRBD2	TRBV30	TRBJ2-7	TGTGCCTGGGTACCCTCGGGACTAGCGGGGTACGAGCAGTACTTC	CAWVPSGLAGYEQYF
18	.	TRBD1	TRBV6-1	TRBJ2-3	TGTGCCAGCAGTGAAGCTTCTCATCCCGGGACAGGGGCAGATACGCAGTATTTT	CASSEASHPGTGADTQYF